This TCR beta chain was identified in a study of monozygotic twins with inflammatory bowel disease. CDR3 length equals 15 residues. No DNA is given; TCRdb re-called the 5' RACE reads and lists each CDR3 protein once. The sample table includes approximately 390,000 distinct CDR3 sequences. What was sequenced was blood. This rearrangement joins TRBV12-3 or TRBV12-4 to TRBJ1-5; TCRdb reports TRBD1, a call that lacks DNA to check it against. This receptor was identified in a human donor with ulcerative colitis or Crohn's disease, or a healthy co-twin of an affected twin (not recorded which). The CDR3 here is CASSLDNYSNQPQHF.